These 12 T cell receptor beta chains were all obtained from the same sample, sequenced in a study of blood T cell repertoires in COVID-19. TCRdb's copy holds only in-frame clones and misses some; the assay was immunoSEQ multiplex PCR. The sample shows about 270,000 clones, 65% to 90% of them seen only once. The sequenced sample was peripheral blood. Receptors originate from a human donor in a cohort sampled during active COVID-19.

The chain carries TRBV19 and TRBJ2-7, with 7 bases lining up with TRBD2. V was clipped by 1 base and J by 7 bases; unmatched bases: 7. Per the germline V gene, CDR1 is LNHDA and CDR2 is SQIVND (reference sequence). CDR3 length equals 14 residues. The CDR3 region is CASSIAGGPGEQYF. As DNA, the CDR3 is TGTGCCAGTAGTATAGCGGGAGGACCTGGTGAGCAGTACTTC.

As DNA, the CDR3 is TGTGCCAGTAGTATGGCCACGACAGGGAATCAGCCCCAGCATTTT. This gives the protein CASSMATTGNQPQHF. The rearrangement joins TRBV19 to TRBJ1-5; 7 bases are shared with TRBD1. Germline V gene data show CDR1 as LNHDA and CDR2 as SQIVND (reference sequence). The CDR3 spans 15 residues. V lost 3 bases to trimming and J lost 4 bases; unmatched junction nucleotides: 6.

The chain links TRBV10-3 to TRBJ1-2; 8 bases are shared with TRBD1. Germline V gene lookup returns CDR1 ENHRY and CDR2 SYGVKD. With 8 bases clipped from V and 0 bases from J, the junction kept 11 bases outside the gene matches. The CDR3 sequence is 16 residues long. In DNA, the CDR3 is TGTGCCATCTTCCGAGTCCAGGGGGCTACTAACTATGGCTACACCTTC. It is translated as CAIFRVQGATNYGYTF.

The chain is built from TRBV9 and TRBJ2-4; D is perhaps TRBD2 (5 bases). This CDR3 has 13 residues. Trimming took off 6 bases at V and 6 bases at J, with 13 bases between the two ends. Germline V gives CDR1 SGDLS, CDR2 YYNGEE. The CDR3 reads CASNAREGNIQYF. Written as DNA, the CDR3 is TGTGCCAGCAACGCCCGAGAGGGAAACATTCAGTACTTC. The full variable domain, with the rest looked up from reference TRBV9 and TRBJ2-4, is DSGVTQTPKHLITATGQRVTLRCSPRSGDLSVYWYQQSLDQGLQFLIQYYNGEERAKGNILERFSAQQFPDLHSELNLSSLELGDSALYFCASNAREGNIQYFGAGTRLSVL.

This chain uses TRBV18 with TRBJ2-4; 9 bases agree with TRBD2. The CDR3 has 17 residues. V shed 3 bases and J 2 bases; nucleotides not matched to a gene: 8. From germline, CDR1 is KGHSH and CDR2 LQKENI. The CDR3: CASSPQGLASSKNIQYF. For the CDR3, the DNA is TGTGCCAGCTCACCGCAGGGACTAGCTTCTTCCAAAAACATTCAGTACTTC.

The V call is TRBV5-8, the J call TRBJ2-1; 11 nucleotides line up with TRBD2. V was pared by 3 bases and J by 6 bases, with 5 bases of the junction left unmatched. Germline lookup yields CDR1 SGHTS and CDR2 YDEGEE. The CDR3 has 15 amino acids. The CDR3 sequence is CASSSVAGGINEQFF. In DNA, the CDR3 is TGTGCCAGCAGCTCGGTAGCGGGAGGGATCAATGAGCAGTTCTTC.

The rearrangement uses TRBV7-2 and TRBJ2-5; D remains unclear. The CDR3 totals 13 residues. Trimming pared 7 bases from V and 6 bases from J, leaving 15 bases between. The V gene's germline CDR1 is SGHTA and CDR2 FQGNSA. The CDR3 nucleotides are TGTGCCAGCACCGAGGCCGAACGGAAGACCCAGTACTTC. Its translation: CASTEAERKTQYF. Full variable domain (remainder filled in from reference TRBV7-2 and TRBJ2-5): GAGVSQSPSNKVTEKGKDVELRCDPISGHTALYWYRQSLGQGLEFLIYFQGNSAPDKSGLPSDRFSAERTGGSVSTLTIQRTQQEDSAVYLCASTEAERKTQYFGPGTRLLVL.

On this clone: Within the sample, other DNA sequences also encode this same CDR3. The CDR3: CASSLQGTGELFF. The CDR3 DNA sequence: TGCGCCAGCAGCTTGCAGGGGACCGGGGAGCTGTTTTTT. This chain uses TRBV5-1 with TRBJ2-2; D is perhaps TRBD1 (6 bases). Germline loops: CDR1 SGHRS, CDR2 YFSETQ. This CDR3 spans 13 amino acids. V lost 1 base to trimming and J lost 5 bases, with 6 bases between them.

This clone was seen a handful of times. The V call is TRBV28, the J call TRBJ1-5; a possible D gene is TRBD1 (6 bases). Trimming stripped 7 bases from V and 6 bases from J, with 19 bases between. Germline loops: CDR1 MDHEN, CDR2 SYDVKM. The CDR3 sequence is 15 residues long. The CDR3 bases are TGTGCCAGCACCACAGGAACAGGGATCCTTCAGCCCCAGCATTTT. Its protein is CASTTGTGILQPQHF.

The J gene is TRBJ2-7, the V gene TRBV9, with 7 nucleotides matching TRBD1. Looked up from germline, CDR1 is SGDLS and CDR2 is YYNGEE. The CDR3 totals 13 residues. V was clipped by 6 bases and J by 7 bases; unmatched bases: 10. The DNA for the CDR3 is TGTGCCAGCAACTCGGCAGGGGGACGAGAGCAGTACTTC. The encoded protein is CASNSAGGREQYF.

The gene calls are TRBV19 and TRBJ2-4; 7 bases are a match to TRBD2. CDR1 and CDR2 from the germline V gene are LNHDA and SQIVND (reference sequence). Trimming cost V 7 bases and J 1 base; bases outside gene matches: 4. There are 14 residues in the CDR3. As DNA, the CDR3 is TGTGCCAGTAATTCCGGGGGGGCCAAAAACATTCAGTACTTC. Encoded protein: CASNSGGAKNIQYF.

The chain combines TRBV18 with TRBJ1-2; D is possibly TRBD1 (5 bases). The CDR3 consists of 13 residues. Germline V gene sequence: CDR1 KGHSH, CDR2 LQKENI. The V end lost 2 bases, the J end lost 6 bases, and 10 bases lay between the germline ends. CDR3 protein: CASSPAREDGYTF. DNA for the CDR3: TGTGCCAGCTCACCAGCCAGGGAGGATGGCTACACCTTC. The variable domain in full, with the rest retrieved from reference TRBV18 and TRBJ1-2, is NAGVMQNPRHLVRRRGQEARLRCSPMKGHSHVYWYRQLPEEGLKFMVYLQKENIIDESGMPKERFSAEFPKEGPSILRIQQVVRGDSAAYFCASSPAREDGYTFGSGTRLTVV.